The entry below gives a single TCR beta chain sequence along with its context. The source of the sample is a study of cytomegalovirus exposure and HLA in healthy donors. The primer mix had 60 Vbeta and 13 Jbeta primers. Method: immunoSEQ multiplex PCR; TCRdb's copy keeps in-frame clones and lacks some. The table records around 190,000 clones, around 80% of them present only once. This CDR3 comprises 15 residues. Germline CDR1 is SEHNR and CDR2 is FQNEAQ (reference sequence). Trimming removed 1 base at V and 4 bases at J, with 11 bases between. The TCR was taken from a man between 35 and 55 years old in good health and CMV-seronegative. The source material was PBMCs. The chain carries TRBV7-9 and TRBJ2-1, with D maybe TRBD2 (6 bases). In nucleotides, the CDR3 is TGTGCCAGCAGCTTAGGGGCTAGCGCGTACAATGAGCAGTTCTTC. Amino acids: CASSLGASAYNEQFF.